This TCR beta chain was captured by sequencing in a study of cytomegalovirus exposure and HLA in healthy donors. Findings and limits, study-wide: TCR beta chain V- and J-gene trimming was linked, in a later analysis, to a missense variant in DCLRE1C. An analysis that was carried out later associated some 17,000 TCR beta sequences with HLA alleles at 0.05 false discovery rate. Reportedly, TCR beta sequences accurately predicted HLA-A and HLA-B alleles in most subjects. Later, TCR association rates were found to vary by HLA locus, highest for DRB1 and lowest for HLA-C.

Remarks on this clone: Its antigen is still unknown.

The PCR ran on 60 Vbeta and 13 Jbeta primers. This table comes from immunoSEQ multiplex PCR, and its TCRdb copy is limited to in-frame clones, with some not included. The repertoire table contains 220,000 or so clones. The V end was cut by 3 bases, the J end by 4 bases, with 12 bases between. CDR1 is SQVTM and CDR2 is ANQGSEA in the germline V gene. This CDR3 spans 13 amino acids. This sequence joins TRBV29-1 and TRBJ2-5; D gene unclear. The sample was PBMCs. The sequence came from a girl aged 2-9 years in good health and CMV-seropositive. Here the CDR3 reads CSVDGLPSETQYF. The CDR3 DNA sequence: TGCAGCGTTGATGGGCTGCCGTCAGAGACCCAGTACTTC.